What follows are 17 T cell receptor beta chains derived from one specimen sequenced in a study of T cells in Graves' hyperthyroidism and ophthalmopathy. The investigators amplified TCR beta CDR3 regions from RNA transcripts. First-round RT-PCR of the TCR CDR3 relied on the HTBI primer set. TCRdb called the multiplex PCR reads again in MiXCR, with one record for every CDR3 protein. In the table there are a few hundred thousand distinct CDR3 sequences, roughly 15% of which are singletons. The sequenced sample was blood. These receptors were obtained from a woman in her twenties or thirties with Graves' ophthalmopathy.

Details on this clonotype: It may be a read error: a sequence one base away is much more abundant. V usage is TRBV6-1 and J usage is TRBJ2-7; D remains unclear. V lost 1 base to trimming and J lost 2 bases, with 6 bases between them. Germline V gene lookup returns CDR1 MNHNS and CDR2 SASEGT. CDR3 length equals 13 residues. As DNA, the CDR3 is TGTGCCAGCAGTGAAGGACTGGCCTACGAGCAGTACTTC. Translated, it gives CASSEGLAYEQYF.

This clonotype was recorded many times. The chain joins TRBV6-1 to TRBJ1-2; a weak D match, TRBD1 (5 bases). Trimming pared 2 bases from V and 2 bases from J, leaving 12 bases between. Germline V lookup: CDR1 MNHNS, CDR2 SASEGT. This CDR3 is 15 amino acids long. CDR3 loop: CASSENPTENYGYTF. CDR3 in DNA: TGTGCCAGCAGTGAAAACCCGACAGAAAACTATGGCTACACCTTC.

The rearrangement joins TRBV6-2 or TRBV6-3 to TRBJ2-7; D remains ambiguous. V gave up 7 bases and J gave up 9 bases, with 25 bases separating them. Germline CDR1 reads MNHEY; CDR2 reads SVGEGT. This CDR3 spans 15 amino acids. DNA for the CDR3: TGTGCCAGCAATAGATTAGGGCAGAAGAAAGACGGGCAGTACTTC. It codes for CASNRLGQKKDGQYF.

V and J are TRBV5-1 and TRBJ1-1; a possible D gene is TRBD1 (5 bases). V lost 4 bases, J lost 3 bases, and 10 bases lay in between. Germline lookup yields CDR1 SGHRS and CDR2 YFSETQ. CDR3 length: 13 amino acids. The CDR3 is CASSVQDDTEAFF. The CDR3 nucleotides are TGCGCCAGCAGCGTACAGGATGACACTGAAGCTTTCTTT.

This clonotype was observed a handful of times. The V gene is TRBV10-2, the J gene TRBJ2-1; 8 bases fit TRBD2. V trimming: 4 bases; J trimming: 10 bases; junction bases outside the gene matches: 9. This CDR3 is 14 amino acids long. The germline V gene has CDR1 WSHSY and CDR2 SAAADI. CDR3 region: CASSGIAGLEEQFF. The CDR3 region has the DNA TGCGCCAGCAGTGGCATAGCGGGGCTGGAGGAGCAGTTCTTC.

This clonotype was recorded a few times. The CDR3 DNA reads as TGTGCCAGCAGCTTAGCTGGGACTAGCGGGGTCGATGAGCAGTTCTTC. This translates into CASSLAGTSGVDEQFF. The V call is TRBV7-9, the J call TRBJ2-1; 13 nucleotides match TRBD2. Germline-derived CDR1 and CDR2 are SEHNR and FQNEAQ (reference sequence). V lost 0 bases, J lost 8 bases, and 4 bases stayed unmatched. This CDR3 is built from 16 residues.

This chain joins TRBV20-1 and TRBJ2-5, with 9 bases fitting TRBD1. V lost 5 bases to trimming and J lost 5 bases; unmatched junction nucleotides: 9. CDR3 length: 14 residues. Germline CDR1 DFQATT, CDR2 SNEGSKA (reference sequence). CDR3 sequence (DNA): TGCAGTGCTCCCCCGGACAGGGGAGAGGAGACCCAGTACTTC. The encoded protein is CSAPPDRGEETQYF.

V usage is TRBV30 and J usage is TRBJ2-2; D might be TRBD1 (6 bases). V was shortened by 4 bases and J by 3 bases, with 15 bases between the two germline ends. This CDR3 is built from 15 residues. Looked up from germline, CDR1 is GTSNPN and CDR2 is SVGIG (reference sequence). CDR3 DNA: TGTGCCTGGAAAGTTCGGACAGTCGACACCGGGGAGCTGTTTTTT. This gives the protein CAWKVRTVDTGELFF. Supplemented by reference TRBV30 and TRBJ2-2, the full variable domain reads SQTIHQWPATLVQPVGSPLSLECTVEGTSNPNLYWYRQAAGRGLQLLFYSVGIGQISSEVPQNLSASRPQDRQFILSSKKLLLSDSGFYLCAWKVRTVDTGELFFGEGSRLTVL.

This clonotype was counted at least ten times. The chain links TRBV29-1 to TRBJ1-5; possible D gene TRBD1, 6 bases. The germline CDR1 and CDR2 sequences are SQVTM and ANQGSEA. The CDR3 totals 12 residues. V was cut by 4 bases and J by 4 bases, with 8 bases left in between. The CDR3 nucleotides are TGCAGCGTTGGAGGGGGTAATCAGCCCCAGCATTTT. It encodes CSVGGGNQPQHF.

This clonotype was observed many times. This chain links TRBV15 with TRBJ2-5; TRBD1 agrees at 8 bases. The CDR3 runs 16 residues. The trim removed 0 bases at V and 4 bases at J, leaving 7 bases unmatched. From germline, CDR1 is LNHNV and CDR2 YYDKDF (reference sequence). The DNA for the CDR3 is TGTGCCACCAGCAGAGATCGGGCAGGGGGCCTAGAGACCCAGTACTTC. Translated, it gives CATSRDRAGGLETQYF. Supplemented by reference TRBV15 and TRBJ2-5, the full variable domain reads DAMVIQNPRYQVTQFGKPVTLSCSQTLNHNVMYWYQQKSSQAPKLLFHYYDKDFNNEADTPDNFQSRRPNTSFCFLDIRSPGLGDTAMYLCATSRDRAGGLETQYFGPGTRLLVL.

This clonotype was detected a few times. This sequence joins TRBV12-3 or TRBV12-4 and TRBJ1-3; D is possibly TRBD1 (6 bases). Trimming took off 2 bases at V and 4 bases at J, with 9 bases between the two ends. The CDR3 runs to 14 residues. The CDR3 region is CASSLTGRGNTIYF. The CDR3 DNA is TGTGCCAGCAGTTTAACAGGGAGAGGAAACACCATATATTTT.

In its sample, this clonotype was seen many times. The germline gene is not matched at one end of the junction; a read error may be the cause. This chain uses TRBV28 with TRBJ2-7, with 8 bases matching TRBD2. The CDR3 sequence is 16 residues long. The V gene's germline CDR1 is MDHEN and CDR2 SYDVKM. CDR3: CASTPGGDGGSYKQYF. The CDR3 DNA is TGTGCCAGCACTCCGGGGGGGGACGGAGGGTCCTACAAGCAGTACTTC.

As regards this clonotype: This sequence may be a read error, since a much larger clone differs from it by one base. The rearrangement joins TRBV7-8 to TRBJ1-6; D remains unclear. CDR3 length equals 14 residues. The V gene's germline CDR1 is SGHVS and CDR2 FQNEAQ. The CDR3 DNA sequence: TGTGCCAGCGGCTTAGGAGGGTCGGGGTCACCCCTCCACTTT. Amino acids: CASGLGGSGSPLHF.

Only a few counts were recorded for this clonotype. This sequence joins TRBV19 and TRBJ2-2; D remains ambiguous. Trimming removed 1 base at V and 5 bases at J, with 8 bases between. CDR3 length equals 14 residues. The germline V gene has CDR1 LNHDA and CDR2 SQIVND (reference sequence). The CDR3 DNA sequence: TGTGCCAGTAGTATAGTAGGAACAACCGGGGAGCTGTTTTTT. Its translation is CASSIVGTTGELFF.

The V call is TRBV9, the J call TRBJ2-4; D possibly corresponds to TRBD2 (6 bases). From germline, CDR1 is SGDLS and CDR2 YYNGEE. Trimming took off 3 bases at V and 3 bases at J, with 10 bases between the two ends. The CDR3 has 14 residues. CDR3: CASSAWGDKNIQYF. The CDR3 DNA is TGTGCCAGCAGCGCGTGGGGGGACAAAAACATTCAGTACTTC.

V is TRBV15 and J is TRBJ2-7; maybe TRBD1 (5 bases). The germline V gene encodes CDR1 LNHNV and CDR2 YYDKDF (reference sequence). This CDR3 is 15 amino acids long. The V end was cut by 0 bases, the J end by 5 bases, with 14 bases between. CDR3 nucleotides: TGTGCCACCAGCAGAGATAGGGGCCCTTCGAACGAGCAGTACTTC. Translated, it gives CATSRDRGPSNEQYF.

V and J are TRBV12-3 or TRBV12-4 and TRBJ1-1; D perhaps matches TRBD1 (5 bases). The CDR3 is 14 residues long. V lost 6 bases and J 7 bases, leaving 18 bases between the germline ends. The CDR3 region has the DNA TGTGCCAGCAGCGTAGGTCGCCGGGGCCATGAAGCTTTCTTT. Translation: CASSVGRRGHEAFF.